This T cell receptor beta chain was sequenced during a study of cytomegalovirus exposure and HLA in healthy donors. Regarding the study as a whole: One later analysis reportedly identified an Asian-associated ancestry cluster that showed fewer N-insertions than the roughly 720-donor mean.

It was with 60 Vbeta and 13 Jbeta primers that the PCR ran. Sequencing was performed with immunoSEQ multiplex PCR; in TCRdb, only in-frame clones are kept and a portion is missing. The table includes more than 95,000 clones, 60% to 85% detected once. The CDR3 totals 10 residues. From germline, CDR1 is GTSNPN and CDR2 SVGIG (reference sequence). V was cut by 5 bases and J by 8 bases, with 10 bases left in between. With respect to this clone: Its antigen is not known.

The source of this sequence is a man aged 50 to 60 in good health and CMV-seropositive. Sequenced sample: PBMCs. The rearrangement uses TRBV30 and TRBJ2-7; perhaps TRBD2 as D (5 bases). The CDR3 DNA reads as TGTGCCTGGGGGAGTAGCAAGCAGTACTTC. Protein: CAWGSSKQYF.